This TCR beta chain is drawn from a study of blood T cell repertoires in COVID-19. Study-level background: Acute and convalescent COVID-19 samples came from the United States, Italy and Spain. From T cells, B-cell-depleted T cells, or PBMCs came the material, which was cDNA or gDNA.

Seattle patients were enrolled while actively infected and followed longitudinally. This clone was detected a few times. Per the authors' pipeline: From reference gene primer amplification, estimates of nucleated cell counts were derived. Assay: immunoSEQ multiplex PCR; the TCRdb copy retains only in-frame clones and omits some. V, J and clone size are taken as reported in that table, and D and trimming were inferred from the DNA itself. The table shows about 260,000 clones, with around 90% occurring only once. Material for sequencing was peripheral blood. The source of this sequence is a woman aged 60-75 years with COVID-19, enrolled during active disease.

This CDR3 reads CSASLSGRTTDTQYF. CDR3 coding DNA: TGCAGTGCTAGTCTTAGCGGGAGGACTACAGATACGCAGTATTTT. The chain employs TRBV20-1 and TRBJ2-3; 10 bases line up with TRBD2. CDR1 DFQATT and CDR2 SNEGSKA come from the germline V gene (reference sequence). CDR3 size: 15 residues. V lost 3 bases and J lost 3; bases outside the gene matches: 6.